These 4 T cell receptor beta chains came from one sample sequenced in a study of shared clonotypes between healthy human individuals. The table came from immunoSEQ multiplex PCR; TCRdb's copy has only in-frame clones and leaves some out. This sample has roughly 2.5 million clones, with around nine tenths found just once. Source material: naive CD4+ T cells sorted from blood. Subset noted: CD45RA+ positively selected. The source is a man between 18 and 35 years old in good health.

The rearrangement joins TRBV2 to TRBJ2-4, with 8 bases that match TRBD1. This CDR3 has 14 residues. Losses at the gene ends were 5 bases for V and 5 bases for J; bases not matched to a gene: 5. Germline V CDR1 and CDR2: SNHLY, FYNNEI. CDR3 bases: TGTGCCAGCAGTACCCAGGGGGCCGAAAACATTCAGTACTTC. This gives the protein CASSTQGAENIQYF.

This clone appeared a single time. The CDR3 coding sequence is TGTGCCAGCAGACCGTGGAAGAGTGGGCAGGCAGATACGCAGTATTTT. Its protein is CASRPWKSGQADTQYF. The rearrangement links TRBV11-2 to TRBJ2-3; no firm D call. CDR3 length: 16 amino acids. V was trimmed by 6 bases and J by 4 bases, leaving 20 bases between them. CDR1 is SGHAT, CDR2 FQNNGV, per germline.

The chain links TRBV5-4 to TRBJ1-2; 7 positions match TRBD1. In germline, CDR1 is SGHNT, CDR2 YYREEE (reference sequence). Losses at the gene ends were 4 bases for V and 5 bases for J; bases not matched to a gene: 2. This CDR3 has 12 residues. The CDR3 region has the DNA TGTGCCAGCAGCGACAGGGATTATGGCTACACCTTC. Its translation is CASSDRDYGYTF.

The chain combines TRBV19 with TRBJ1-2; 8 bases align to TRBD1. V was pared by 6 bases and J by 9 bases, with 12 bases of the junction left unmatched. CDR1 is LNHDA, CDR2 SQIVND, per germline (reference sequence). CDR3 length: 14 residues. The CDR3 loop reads CASRLSLGTGSYTF. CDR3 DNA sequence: TGTGCCAGTAGATTATCGTTGGGGACAGGCAGCTACACCTTC.